This passage covers 17 T cell receptor beta chains from one sample sequenced in a study of blood T cells in healthy people across ages. Combining a sample-barcoded 5' primer with a J-beta primer mix, a second PCR ran for about 6 to 11 cycles. Each CDR3 protein is one row after TCRdb ran MiXCR on the 5' RACE reads. The data show about 560,000 distinct CDR3 sequences, with approximately 26% seen just once and approximately 3.7% held by the top ten. The same specimen was also included in a second study, on T cells of mothers and their children.

Sequenced sample: blood. All receptors derive from a boy aged 2-9 years in good health.

This clonotype came up a few times. The rearrangement links TRBV6-6 to TRBJ1-1; tentatively, D is TRBD1 (6 bases). The CDR3 length is 12 residues. The V gene's germline CDR1 is MNHNY and CDR2 SVGAGI (reference sequence). V was shortened by 10 bases and J by 5 bases, with 14 bases between the two germline ends. The CDR3 nucleotides are TGTGCCAACGAGGGGGGGAGAACTGAAGCTTTCTTT. Translating it yields CANEGGRTEAFF.

The chain links TRBV5-1 to TRBJ2-5; 11 nucleotides align to TRBD1. The J segment lost 3 bases and the V segment lost 3 bases, leaving 4 bases of the junction unmatched. The CDR3 totals 15 residues. Germline-derived CDR1 and CDR2 are SGHRS and YFSETQ. The CDR3 nucleotides are TGCGCCAGCAGCTCGTCGGGACAGGGGGAAGAGACCCAGTACTTC. Encoded protein: CASSSSGQGEETQYF.

The chain recombines TRBV6-1 with TRBJ2-6; D possibly uses TRBD1 or TRBD2 (5 bases each). The CDR3 is made up of 18 amino acids. Germline values: CDR1 MNHNS, CDR2 SASEGT. The V end was cut by 4 bases, the J end by 0 bases, with 16 bases between. The CDR3 nucleotides read TGTGCCAGCAGTGCTGTACGGGCTGGGGGCTCTGGGGCCAACGTCCTGACTTTC. Its translation is CASSAVRAGGSGANVLTF.

This clonotype occurred a few times. CDR3 in amino acids: CASSAGVYRTGARNQPQHF. Written as DNA, the CDR3 is TGTGCCAGCAGCGCGGGTGTCTATAGGACAGGGGCCCGGAATCAGCCCCAGCATTTT. The V call is TRBV7-2, the J call TRBJ1-5, with TRBD1 matching 9 bases. This CDR3 has 19 residues. Germline CDR1 SGHTA, CDR2 FQGNSA. J gave up 4 bases and V 5 bases, and 18 bases lay outside the gene matches. Looking up the rest from reference TRBV7-2 and TRBJ1-5 gives the full variable domain: GAGVSQSPSNKVTEKGKDVELRCDPISGHTALYWYRQSLGQGLEFLIYFQGNSAPDKSGLPSDRFSAERTGGSVSTLTIQRTQQEDSAVYLCASSAGVYRTGARNQPQHFGDGTRLSIL.

This chain connects TRBV5-6 to TRBJ2-1; 9 bases align to TRBD2. Germline loops: CDR1 SGHDT, CDR2 YYEEEE. V shed 1 base and J 7 bases; nucleotides not matched to a gene: 9. This CDR3 is 16 amino acids long. The CDR3 bases are TGTGCCAGCAGCTTGATTAGCGGGAGTGGGGGGAATGAGCAGTTCTTC. This sequence encodes CASSLISGSGGNEQFF.

As regards this clonotype: At one end the junction does not follow the germline gene, possibly because of a read error. The V call is TRBV5-1, the J call TRBJ1-1; D might be TRBD1 (6 bases). Germline CDR1 SGHRS, CDR2 YFSETQ. The CDR3 spans 15 residues. The CDR3 region is CVSSLEEGHSTEAFF. The CDR3 DNA reads TGCGTCAGCAGCTTGGAGGAGGGACATTCCACTGAAGCTTTCTTT.

The rearrangement joins TRBV30 to TRBJ1-6, with D maybe TRBD1 (5 bases). Between the trimmed V and J ends, which lost 1 base and 9 bases, there was a span of 13 bases. The CDR3 is 14 amino acids. The germline V gene encodes CDR1 GTSNPN and CDR2 SVGIG (reference sequence). The CDR3 DNA reads TGTGCCTGGAGTGCGGGTGGGGGAGGTTCACCCCTCCACTTT. It specifies CAWSAGGGGSPLHF.

This clonotype was seen a few times. The chain carries TRBV2 and TRBJ2-5, with TRBD2 identical over 13 bases. Trimming took 2 bases from V and 6 from J; bases not matched to a gene: 3. This CDR3 spans 15 amino acids. Per germline, CDR1 SNHLY and CDR2 FYNNEI. CDR3 coding DNA: TGTGCCAGCAGTGAATCACTAGCGGGGGGGAAGACCCAGTACTTC. As protein: CASSESLAGGKTQYF.

The V and J genes are TRBV7-3 and TRBJ2-5, with a weak D call TRBD1 (5 bases). The J call is uncertain, as TRBJ2-7 better fits the DNA end. The CDR3 covers 15 residues. Germline lookup yields CDR1 SGHTA and CDR2 FQGTGA. The CDR3 DNA reads TGTGCCAGCAGCTTAGGTACCAGGGCCTCCTACGAGCAGTACTTC. This codes for CASSLGTRASYEQYF.

There are many counts of this clonotype. This chain connects TRBV20-1 to TRBJ1-1; D perhaps matches TRBD1 (6 bases). Looked up from germline, CDR1 is DFQATT and CDR2 is SNEGSKA (reference sequence). The CDR3 has 12 amino acids. V was pared by 5 bases and J by 1 base, with 8 bases between. The CDR3 spells CSAQTGNTEAFF. In DNA form, the CDR3 reads TGCAGTGCTCAGACAGGGAACACTGAAGCTTTCTTT.

The sample holds a few counts of this clonotype. The gene calls are TRBV12-3 or TRBV12-4 and TRBJ1-2; D not certain. The CDR3 covers 12 residues. V was shortened by 4 bases and J by 5 bases, with 8 bases between the two germline ends. CDR3 sequence (DNA): TGTGCCAGCAGTTCCCCAGCGTATGGCTACACCTTC. Amino acid sequence: CASSSPAYGYTF.

This clonotype was observed a handful of times. CDR3 coding DNA: TGTGCCAGCAGCCAAGAGGAAAGCGGGGGGGCCTACGAGCAGTACTTC. It is translated as CASSQEESGGAYEQYF. V gene TRBV4-2 combines with J gene TRBJ2-5; 10 bases are a match to TRBD2. TRBJ2-7 matches the DNA end more closely, so the J call is doubtful. Germline lookup yields CDR1 LGHNA and CDR2 YNFKEQ. The CDR3 covers 16 residues.

The chain carries TRBV20-1 and TRBJ2-3; TRBD2 agrees at 7 bases. V lost 6 bases, J lost 6 bases, and 9 bases stayed unmatched. The CDR3 has 13 residues. Germline-derived CDR1 and CDR2 are DFQATT and SNEGSKA (reference sequence). CDR3 loop: CSAQGGTTDTQYF. The CDR3 DNA sequence: TGCAGTGCCCAAGGTGGGACTACCGATACGCAGTATTTT.

V gene TRBV6-1 combines with J gene TRBJ2-5, with TRBD2 identical over 8 bases. The J call is doubtful: the DNA matches TRBJ2-1 better. Germline values: CDR1 MNHNS, CDR2 SASEGT. The CDR3 spans 16 residues. The CDR3 sequence is CASRKPTRGGQGEQFF. CDR3 nucleotide sequence: TGTGCCAGCAGAAAACCTACCCGGGGGGGCCAGGGTGAGCAGTTCTTC.

This clonotype was recorded a few times. The chain recombines TRBV18 with TRBJ1-1; tentative D call: TRBD1 (5 bases). CDR1 and CDR2 (germline): KGHSH, LQKENI. Deletions cut 3 bases from V and 1 base from J, with 15 bases between. The CDR3 extends over 16 amino acids. The CDR3 DNA is TGTGCCAGCTCACCCATAGCCGACAGAACGAACACTGAAGCTTTCTTT. Protein: CASSPIADRTNTEAFF.

This clonotype has a handful of counts. One end of the junction does not line up with germline, which may come from a read error. V is TRBV7-9 and J is TRBJ2-7, with 8 positions matching TRBD2. The CDR3 spans 12 residues. The germline gives CDR1 SEHNR, CDR2 FQNEAQ (reference sequence). Here the CDR3 DNA reads TGTGCCGGCAGCTTAGCGGGGTCCGAGCAGTACTTC. This translates into CAGSLAGSEQYF.

The chain is built from TRBV10-2 and TRBJ1-2, with D tentatively TRBD1 (5 bases). Germline V gene data show CDR1 as WSHSY and CDR2 as SAAADI. The CDR3 has 15 amino acids. With 4 bases removed from V and 5 bases from J, the gap between germline ends came to 17 bases. CDR3 region: CASSAGPREAYGYTF. The DNA for the CDR3 is TGCGCCAGCAGTGCGGGTCCCAGGGAAGCTTATGGCTACACCTTC.